This T cell receptor beta chain came from a study of blood T cell repertoires in COVID-19. Study details: Samples representing acute and convalescent COVID-19 were sourced from the United States, Italy and Spain. The cDNA or gDNA used as material had been derived from T cells, B-cell-depleted T cells, or PBMCs.

Authors' analysis steps: Counts of nucleated cells, estimated from reference gene primer amplification, were obtained. Method: immunoSEQ multiplex PCR; TCRdb's copy keeps in-frame clones and lacks some. V and J calls and clone size come straight from that table; D and trimming were deduced from the DNA. Found here are about 280,000 clones, nearly 90% of them singletons; the top ten hold 9.4%. Worth noting for this clone: The junction differs from germline at one of its ends, possibly a read error.

The source material was peripheral blood. This TCR was recovered from a young man with active or convalescent COVID-19.

CDR3 loop: CASSLAPAGGLFF. CDR3 DNA sequence: TGTGCCAGCAGCTTAGCCCCCGCGGGGGGGCTGTTTTTT. J is TRBJ2-2 and V is TRBV11-2; 8 bases are a match to TRBD2. CDR1 and CDR2 (germline): SGHAT, FQNNGV. This CDR3 is 13 amino acids long.